These T cell receptor beta chains were read from a single sample in a study of T-cell reconstitution after alpha-beta-depleted transplantation in children. TCRdb re-called the PCR reads through MiXCR, storing one row per CDR3 protein. The table lists approximately 340,000 distinct CDR3 sequences, about a tenth of them singletons. Sequenced here: PBMCs from the stem cell graft donor, sampled from the stem cell graft. All receptors derive from a human donor who donated a stem cell graft to a child with acute lymphoblastic leukemia. Both conserved end residues are part of each CDR3. D genes are given only for firm matches. Clone size is shown for a subset of rows, as once, few, many or a class of expanded clone.

d_gene: NA
abundance: few
len: 17
v_gene: TRBV27
j_gene: TRBJ2-5
CDR3aa: CASSPHPSGANQETQYF
CDR3nt: TGTGCCAGCAGTCCCCACCCAAGCGGAGCCAACCAAGAGACCCAGTACTTC

d_gene: TRBD2
abundance: NA
len: 19
v_gene: TRBV24-1
j_gene: TRBJ2-1
CDR3aa: CATSDSSTWVAGGPDEQFF
CDR3nt: TGTGCCACCAGTGATTCTAGTACTTGGGTAGCGGGAGGGCCAGATGAGCAGTTCTTC

d_gene: NA
abundance: NA
len: 15
v_gene: TRBV5-1
j_gene: TRBJ2-5
CDR3aa: CASSPDPGGQETQYF
CDR3nt: TGCGCCAGCAGCCCGGACCCTGGGGGCCAAGAGACCCAGTACTTC

d_gene: NA
abundance: few
len: 12
v_gene: TRBV28
j_gene: TRBJ1-2
CDR3aa: CASSLGGLGYTF
CDR3nt: TGTGCCAGCAGTTTAGGCGGACTCGGCTACACCTTC

d_gene: TRBD2
abundance: few
len: 14
v_gene: TRBV6-5
j_gene: TRBJ2-7
CDR3aa: CASSYPGLAGGPYF
CDR3nt: TGTGCCAGCAGTTACCCGGGACTAGCGGGAGGGCCCTACTTC

d_gene: TRBD2
abundance: NA
len: 16
v_gene: TRBV7-6
j_gene: TRBJ2-7
CDR3aa: CASSLGELAALREQYF
CDR3nt: TGTGCCAGCAGCTTAGGGGAACTAGCGGCCCTTAGAGAGCAGTACTTC

d_gene: TRBD2
abundance: few
len: 18
v_gene: TRBV28
j_gene: TRBJ2-1
CDR3aa: CASSRITRASGRGSEQFF
CDR3nt: TGTGCCAGCAGTAGAATAACGAGGGCTAGCGGGAGGGGAAGTGAGCAGTTCTTC

d_gene: NA
abundance: NA
len: 15
v_gene: TRBV5-1
j_gene: TRBJ2-5
CDR3aa: CATRDTGLVGETQYF
CDR3nt: TGCGCCACTCGAGATACAGGGCTCGTTGGGGAGACCCAGTACTTC

d_gene: NA
abundance: few
len: 16
v_gene: TRBV12-3/TRBV12-4
j_gene: TRBJ2-7
CDR3aa: CASSLRPEEYSYEQYF
CDR3nt: TGTGCCAGCAGTTTAAGACCAGAGGAGTACTCCTACGAGCAGTACTTC

d_gene: TRBD1
abundance: once
len: 16
v_gene: TRBV5-1
j_gene: TRBJ1-1
CDR3aa: CASSLRQGAGDTEGFF
CDR3nt: TGCGCCAGCAGCTTGCGACAGGGGGCAGGGGACACTGAAGGTTTCTTT

d_gene: NA
abundance: NA
len: 13
v_gene: TRBV29-1
j_gene: TRBJ2-3
CDR3aa: CSVETQGVDTQYF
CDR3nt: TGCAGCGTTGAGACCCAGGGAGTAGATACGCAGTATTTT

d_gene: NA
abundance: few
len: 14
v_gene: TRBV5-1
j_gene: TRBJ1-2
CDR3aa: CASSYPPGHYGYTF
CDR3nt: TGCGCCAGCAGCTACCCTCCGGGACACTATGGCTACACCTTC

d_gene: TRBD2
abundance: few
len: 14
v_gene: TRBV28
j_gene: TRBJ2-1
CDR3aa: CAGQRTSGPNEQFF
CDR3nt: TGTGCCGGGCAACGGACTAGCGGGCCAAATGAGCAGTTCTTC

d_gene: NA
abundance: few
len: 14
v_gene: TRBV7-2
j_gene: TRBJ2-7
CDR3aa: CASSLEPPSYEQYF
CDR3nt: TGTGCCAGCAGCTTAGAGCCCCCCTCCTACGAGCAGTACTTC

d_gene: TRBD2
abundance: NA
len: 15
v_gene: TRBV12-3/TRBV12-4
j_gene: TRBJ2-1
CDR3aa: CASRISGHSYNEQFF
CDR3nt: TGTGCCAGCAGAATTAGCGGGCACTCCTACAATGAGCAGTTCTTC

d_gene: NA
abundance: NA
len: 12
v_gene: TRBV30
j_gene: TRBJ1-6
CDR3aa: CAWSWTNSPLHF
CDR3nt: TGTGCCTGGAGTTGGACAAATTCACCCCTCCACTTT

d_gene: NA
abundance: NA
len: 14
v_gene: TRBV27
j_gene: TRBJ2-7
CDR3aa: CASSPEEAGGEQYF
CDR3nt: TGTGCCAGCAGTCCCGAAGAAGCCGGGGGCGAGCAGTACTTC

d_gene: TRBD2
abundance: few
len: 19
v_gene: TRBV20-1
j_gene: TRBJ2-2
CDR3aa: CSARDLGLAGGSSVGELFF
CDR3nt: TGCAGTGCTAGAGACCTCGGACTAGCGGGAGGGAGCTCCGTCGGGGAGCTGTTTTTT

d_gene: NA
abundance: few
len: 16
v_gene: TRBV12-3/TRBV12-4
j_gene: TRBJ2-1
CDR3aa: CASSFMAERLYNEQFF
CDR3nt: TGTGCCAGCAGTTTCATGGCGGAGCGGCTCTACAATGAGCAGTTCTTC

d_gene: TRBD2
abundance: few
len: 14
v_gene: TRBV3-1
j_gene: TRBJ2-5
CDR3aa: CASSGTSGIETQYF
CDR3nt: TGTGCCAGCAGCGGGACTAGCGGGATAGAGACCCAGTACTTC

d_gene: TRBD1
abundance: NA
len: 14
v_gene: TRBV12-3/TRBV12-4
j_gene: TRBJ1-1
CDR3aa: CASSRGQQNTEAFF
CDR3nt: TGTGCCAGCAGTAGGGGACAGCAGAACACTGAAGCTTTCTTT

d_gene: NA
abundance: few
len: 13
v_gene: TRBV29-1
j_gene: TRBJ1-2
CDR3aa: CSVVPDTNYGYTF
CDR3nt: TGCAGCGTTGTACCAGACACCAACTATGGCTACACCTTC